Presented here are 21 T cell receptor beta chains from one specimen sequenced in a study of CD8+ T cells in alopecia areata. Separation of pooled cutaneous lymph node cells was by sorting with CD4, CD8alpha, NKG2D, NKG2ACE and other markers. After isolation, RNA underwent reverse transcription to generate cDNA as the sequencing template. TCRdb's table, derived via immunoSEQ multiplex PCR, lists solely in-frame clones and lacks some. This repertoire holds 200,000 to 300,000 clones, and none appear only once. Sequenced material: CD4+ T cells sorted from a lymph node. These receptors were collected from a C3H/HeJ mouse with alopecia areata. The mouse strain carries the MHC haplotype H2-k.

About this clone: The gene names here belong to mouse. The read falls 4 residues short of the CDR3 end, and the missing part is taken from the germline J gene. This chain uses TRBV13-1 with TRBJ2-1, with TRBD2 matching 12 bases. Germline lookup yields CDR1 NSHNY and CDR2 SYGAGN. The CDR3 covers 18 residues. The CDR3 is CASSDPSTGGALKAEQFF. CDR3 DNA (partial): TGTGCCAGCAGTGATCCCTCGACTGGGGGGGCGCTGAAGGCT.

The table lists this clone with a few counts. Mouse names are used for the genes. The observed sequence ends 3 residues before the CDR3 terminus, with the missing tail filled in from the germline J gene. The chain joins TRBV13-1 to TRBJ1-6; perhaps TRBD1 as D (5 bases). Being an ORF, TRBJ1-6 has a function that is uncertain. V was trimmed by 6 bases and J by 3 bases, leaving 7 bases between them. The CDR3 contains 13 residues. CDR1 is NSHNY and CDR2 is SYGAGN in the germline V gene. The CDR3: CASKTDYNSPLYF. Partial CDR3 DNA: TGTGCCAGCAAGACAGACTATAATTCGCCC.

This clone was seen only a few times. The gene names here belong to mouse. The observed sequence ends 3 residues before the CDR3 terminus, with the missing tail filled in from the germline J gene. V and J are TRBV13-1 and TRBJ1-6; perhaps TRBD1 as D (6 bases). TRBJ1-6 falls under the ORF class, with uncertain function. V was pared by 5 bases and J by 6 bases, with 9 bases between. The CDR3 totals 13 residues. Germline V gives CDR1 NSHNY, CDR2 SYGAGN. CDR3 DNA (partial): TGTGCCAGCAGGGAGGACAGTAATTCGCCC. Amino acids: CASREDSNSP. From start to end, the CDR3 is CASREDSNSPLYF.

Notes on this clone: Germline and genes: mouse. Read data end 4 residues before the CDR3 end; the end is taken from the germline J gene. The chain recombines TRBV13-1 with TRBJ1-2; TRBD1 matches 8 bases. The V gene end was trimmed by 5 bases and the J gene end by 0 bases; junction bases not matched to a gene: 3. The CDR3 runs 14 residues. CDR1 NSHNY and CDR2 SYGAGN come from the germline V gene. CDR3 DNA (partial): TGTGCCAGCAGGAGGGGACAGGCAAACTCC. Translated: CASRRGQANS. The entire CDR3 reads CASRRGQANSDYTF.

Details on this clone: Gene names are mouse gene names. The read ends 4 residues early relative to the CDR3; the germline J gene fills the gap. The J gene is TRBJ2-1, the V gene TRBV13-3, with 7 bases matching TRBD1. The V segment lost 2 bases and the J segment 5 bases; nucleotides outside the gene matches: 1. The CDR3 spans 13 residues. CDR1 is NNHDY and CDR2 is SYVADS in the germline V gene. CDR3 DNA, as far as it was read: TGTGCCAGCAGTGAGACAGGGAATGCT. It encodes CASSETGNA. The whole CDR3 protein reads CASSETGNAEQFF.

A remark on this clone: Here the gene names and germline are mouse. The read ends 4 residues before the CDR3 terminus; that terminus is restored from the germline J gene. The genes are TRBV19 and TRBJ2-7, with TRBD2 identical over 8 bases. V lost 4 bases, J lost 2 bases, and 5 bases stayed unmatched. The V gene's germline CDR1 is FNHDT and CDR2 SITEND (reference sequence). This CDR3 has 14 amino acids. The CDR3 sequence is CASSARLGTYEQYF. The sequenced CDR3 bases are TGTGCCAGCAGTGCCCGACTGGGGACCTAT.

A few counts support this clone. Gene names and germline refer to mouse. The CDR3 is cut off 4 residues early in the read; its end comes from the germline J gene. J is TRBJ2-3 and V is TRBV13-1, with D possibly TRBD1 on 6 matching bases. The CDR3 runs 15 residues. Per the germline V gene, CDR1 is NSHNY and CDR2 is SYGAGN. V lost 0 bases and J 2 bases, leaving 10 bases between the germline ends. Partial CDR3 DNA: TGTGCCAGCAGTGATGCCAGGGGTAATGCAGAA. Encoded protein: CASSDARGNAE. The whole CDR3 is CASSDARGNAETLYF.

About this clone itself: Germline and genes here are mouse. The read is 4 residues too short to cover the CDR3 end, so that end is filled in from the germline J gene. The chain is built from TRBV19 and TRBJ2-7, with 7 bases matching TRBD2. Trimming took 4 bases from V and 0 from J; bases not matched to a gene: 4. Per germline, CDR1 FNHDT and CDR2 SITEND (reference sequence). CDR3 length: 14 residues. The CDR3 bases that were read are TGTGCCAGCAGTCAACTGGGGCTCTCCTAT. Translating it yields CASSQLGLSY. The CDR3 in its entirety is CASSQLGLSYEQYF.

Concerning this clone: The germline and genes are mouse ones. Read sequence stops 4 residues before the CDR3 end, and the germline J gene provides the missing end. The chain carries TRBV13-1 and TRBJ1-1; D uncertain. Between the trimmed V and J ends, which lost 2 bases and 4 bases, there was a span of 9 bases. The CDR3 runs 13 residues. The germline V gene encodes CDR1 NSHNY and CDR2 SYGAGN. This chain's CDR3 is CASSEEGRTEVFF. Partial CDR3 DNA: TGTGCCAGCAGTGAAGAGGGTCGCACA.

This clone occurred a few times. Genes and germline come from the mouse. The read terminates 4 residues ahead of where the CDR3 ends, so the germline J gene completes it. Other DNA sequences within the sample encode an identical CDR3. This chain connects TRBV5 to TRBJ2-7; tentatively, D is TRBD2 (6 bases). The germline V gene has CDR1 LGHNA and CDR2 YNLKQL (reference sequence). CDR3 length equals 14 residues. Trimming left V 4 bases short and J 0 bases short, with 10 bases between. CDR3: CASSPPGDSYEQYF. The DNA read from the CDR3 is TGTGCCAGCAGCCCCCCTGGGGACTCCTAT.

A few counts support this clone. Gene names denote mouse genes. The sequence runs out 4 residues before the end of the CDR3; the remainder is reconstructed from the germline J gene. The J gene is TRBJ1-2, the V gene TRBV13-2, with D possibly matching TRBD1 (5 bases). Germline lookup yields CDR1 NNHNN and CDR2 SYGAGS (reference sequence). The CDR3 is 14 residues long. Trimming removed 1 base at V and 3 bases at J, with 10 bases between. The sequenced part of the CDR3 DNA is TGTGCCAGCGGTGATCCAGGGAGAGACTCC. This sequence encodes CASGDPGRDS. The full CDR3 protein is CASGDPGRDSDYTF.

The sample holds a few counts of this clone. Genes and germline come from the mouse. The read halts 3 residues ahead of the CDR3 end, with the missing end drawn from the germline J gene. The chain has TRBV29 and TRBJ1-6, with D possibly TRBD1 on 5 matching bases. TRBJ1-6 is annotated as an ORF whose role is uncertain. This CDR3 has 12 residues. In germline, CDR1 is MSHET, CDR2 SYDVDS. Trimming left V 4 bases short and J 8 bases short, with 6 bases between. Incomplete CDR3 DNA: TGTGCTAGCAGTTCCAGGGATTCGCCC. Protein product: CASSSRDSP. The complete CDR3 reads CASSSRDSPLYF.

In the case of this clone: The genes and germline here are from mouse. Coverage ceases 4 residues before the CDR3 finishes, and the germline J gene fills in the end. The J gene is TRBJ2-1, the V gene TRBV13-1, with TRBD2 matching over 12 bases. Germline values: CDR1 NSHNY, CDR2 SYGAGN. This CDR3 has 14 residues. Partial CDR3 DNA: TGTGCCAGCAGTGCAGACTGGGGGGGCGCT. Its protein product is CASSADWGGA. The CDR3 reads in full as CASSADWGGAEQFF.

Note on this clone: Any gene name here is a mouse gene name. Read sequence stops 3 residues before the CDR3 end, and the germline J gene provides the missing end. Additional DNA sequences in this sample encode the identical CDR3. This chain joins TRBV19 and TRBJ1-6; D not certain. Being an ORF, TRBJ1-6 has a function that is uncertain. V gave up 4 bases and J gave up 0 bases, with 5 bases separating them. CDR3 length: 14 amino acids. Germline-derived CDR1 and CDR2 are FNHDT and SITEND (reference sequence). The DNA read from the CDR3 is TGTGCCAGCAGTCAAAATTCCTATAATTCGCCC. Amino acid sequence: CASSQNSYNSP. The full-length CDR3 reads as CASSQNSYNSPLYF.

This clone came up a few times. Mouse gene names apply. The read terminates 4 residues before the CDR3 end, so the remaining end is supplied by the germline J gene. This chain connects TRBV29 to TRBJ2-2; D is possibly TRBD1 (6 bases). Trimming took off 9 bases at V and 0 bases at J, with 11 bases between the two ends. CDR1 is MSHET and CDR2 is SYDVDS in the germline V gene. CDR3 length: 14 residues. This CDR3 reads CARPGQTNTGQLYF. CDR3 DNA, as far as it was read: TGTGCTAGGCCGGGACAAACAAACACCGGG.

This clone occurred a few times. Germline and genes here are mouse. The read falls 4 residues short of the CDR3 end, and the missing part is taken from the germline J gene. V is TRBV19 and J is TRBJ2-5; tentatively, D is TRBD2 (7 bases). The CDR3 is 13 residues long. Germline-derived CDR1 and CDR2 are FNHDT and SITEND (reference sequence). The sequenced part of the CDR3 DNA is TGTGCCAGCAGTGCTGGGGGCAGAGAC. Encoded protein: CASSAGGRD. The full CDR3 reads CASSAGGRDTQYF.

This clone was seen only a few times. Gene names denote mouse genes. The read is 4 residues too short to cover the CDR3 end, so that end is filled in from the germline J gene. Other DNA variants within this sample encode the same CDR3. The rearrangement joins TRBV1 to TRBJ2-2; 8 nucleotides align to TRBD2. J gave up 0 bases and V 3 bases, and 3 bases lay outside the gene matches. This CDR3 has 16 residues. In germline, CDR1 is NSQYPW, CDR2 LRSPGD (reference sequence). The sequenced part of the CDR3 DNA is TGCACCTGCAGTGCGAGGGGGGGCGCAAACACCGGG. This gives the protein CTCSARGGANTG. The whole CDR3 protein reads CTCSARGGANTGQLYF.

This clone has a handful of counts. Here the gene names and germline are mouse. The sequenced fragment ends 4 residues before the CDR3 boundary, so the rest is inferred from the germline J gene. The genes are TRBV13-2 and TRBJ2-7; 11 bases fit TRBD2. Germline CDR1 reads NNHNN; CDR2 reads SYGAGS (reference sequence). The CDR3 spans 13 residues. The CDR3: CASGGGLGDEQYF. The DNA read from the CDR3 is TGTGCCAGCGGTGGGGGACTGGGGGAT.

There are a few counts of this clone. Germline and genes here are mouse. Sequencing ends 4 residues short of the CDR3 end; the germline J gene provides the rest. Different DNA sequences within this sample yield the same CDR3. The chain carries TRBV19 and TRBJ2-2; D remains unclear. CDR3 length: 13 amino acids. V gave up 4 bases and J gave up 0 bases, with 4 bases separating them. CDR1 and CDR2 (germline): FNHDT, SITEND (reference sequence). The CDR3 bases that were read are TGTGCCAGCAGTGTTGCAAACACCGGG. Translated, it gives CASSVANTG. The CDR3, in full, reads CASSVANTGQLYF.

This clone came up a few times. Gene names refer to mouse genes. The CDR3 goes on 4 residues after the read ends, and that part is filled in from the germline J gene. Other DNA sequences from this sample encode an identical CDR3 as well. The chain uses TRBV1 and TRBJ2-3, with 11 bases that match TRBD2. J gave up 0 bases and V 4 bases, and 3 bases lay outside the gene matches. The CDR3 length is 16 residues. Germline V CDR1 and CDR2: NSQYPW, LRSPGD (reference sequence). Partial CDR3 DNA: TGCACCTGCAGTGGGACTGGGGGGAGTAGTGCAGAA. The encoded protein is CTCSGTGGSSAE. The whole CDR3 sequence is CTCSGTGGSSAETLYF. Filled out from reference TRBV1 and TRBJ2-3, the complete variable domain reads VTLLEQNPRWRLVPRGQAVNLRCILKNSQYPWMSWYQQDLQKQLQWLFTLRSPGDKEVKSLPGADYLATRVTDTELRLQVANMSQGRTLYCTCSGTGGSSAETLYFGSGTRLTVL.

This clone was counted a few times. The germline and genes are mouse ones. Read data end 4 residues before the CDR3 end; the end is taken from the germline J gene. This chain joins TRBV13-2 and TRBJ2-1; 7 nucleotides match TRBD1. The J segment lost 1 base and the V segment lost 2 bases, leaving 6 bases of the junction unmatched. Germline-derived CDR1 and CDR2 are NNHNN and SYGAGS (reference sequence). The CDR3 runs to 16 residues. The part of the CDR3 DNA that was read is TGTGCCAGCGGTGACCCCCGGGACAGAAACTATGCT. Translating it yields CASGDPRDRNYA. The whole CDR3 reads CASGDPRDRNYAEQFF.